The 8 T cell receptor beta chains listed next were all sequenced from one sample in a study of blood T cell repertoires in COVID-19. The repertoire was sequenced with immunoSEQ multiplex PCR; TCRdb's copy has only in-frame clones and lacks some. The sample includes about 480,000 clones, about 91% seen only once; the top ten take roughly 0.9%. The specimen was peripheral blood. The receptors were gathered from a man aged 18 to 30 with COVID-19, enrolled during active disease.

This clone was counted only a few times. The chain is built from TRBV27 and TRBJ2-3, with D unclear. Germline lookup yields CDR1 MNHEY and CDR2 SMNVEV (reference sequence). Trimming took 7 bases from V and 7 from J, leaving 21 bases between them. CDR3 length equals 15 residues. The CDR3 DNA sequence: TGTGCCAGCACTGCGAAGCTCTTCCCCCAATATACGCAGTATTTT. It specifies CASTAKLFPQYTQYF.

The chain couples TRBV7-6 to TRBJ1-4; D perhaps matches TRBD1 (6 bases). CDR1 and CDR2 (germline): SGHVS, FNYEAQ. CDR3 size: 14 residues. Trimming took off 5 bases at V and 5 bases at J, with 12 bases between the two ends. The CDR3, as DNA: TGTGCCAGCAGCGAGACAGGTTCCAATGAAAAACTGTTTTTT. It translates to CASSETGSNEKLFF.

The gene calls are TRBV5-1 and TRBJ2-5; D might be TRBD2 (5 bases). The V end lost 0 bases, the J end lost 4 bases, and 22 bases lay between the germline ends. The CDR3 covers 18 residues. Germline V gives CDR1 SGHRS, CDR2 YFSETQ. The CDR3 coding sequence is TGCGCCAGCAGCTTGGCCAGTTCAGGCCCCCGGGGAAGAGAGACCCAGTACTTC. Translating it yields CASSLASSGPRGRETQYF. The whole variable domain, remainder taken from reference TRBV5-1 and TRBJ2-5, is KAGVTQTPRYLIKTRGQQVTLSCSPISGHRSVSWYQQTPGQGLQFLFEYFSETQRNKGNFPGRFSGRQFSNSRSEMNVSTLELGDSALYLCASSLASSGPRGRETQYFGPGTRLLVL.

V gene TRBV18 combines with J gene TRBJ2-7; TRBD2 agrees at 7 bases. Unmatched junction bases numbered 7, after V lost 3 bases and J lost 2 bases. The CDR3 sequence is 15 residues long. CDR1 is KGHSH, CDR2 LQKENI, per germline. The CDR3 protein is CASSPGGSPAYEQYF. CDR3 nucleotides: TGTGCCAGCTCACCGGGGGGGTCCCCTGCCTACGAGCAGTACTTC.

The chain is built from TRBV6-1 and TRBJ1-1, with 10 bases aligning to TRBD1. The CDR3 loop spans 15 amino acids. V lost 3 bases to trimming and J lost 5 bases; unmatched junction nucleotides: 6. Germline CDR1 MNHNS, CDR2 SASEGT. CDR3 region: CASSDRGQGKTEAFF. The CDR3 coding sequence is TGTGCCAGCAGTGACCGGGGACAGGGGAAGACTGAAGCTTTCTTT.

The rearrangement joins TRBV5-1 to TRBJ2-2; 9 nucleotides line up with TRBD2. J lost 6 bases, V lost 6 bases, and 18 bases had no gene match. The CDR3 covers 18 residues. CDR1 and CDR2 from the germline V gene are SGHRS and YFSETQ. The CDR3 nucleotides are TGCGCCAGCAAAGTCGCGGGAGGGCCTTCGATAGGCGCCGGGGAGCTGTTTTTT. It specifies CASKVAGGPSIGAGELFF.

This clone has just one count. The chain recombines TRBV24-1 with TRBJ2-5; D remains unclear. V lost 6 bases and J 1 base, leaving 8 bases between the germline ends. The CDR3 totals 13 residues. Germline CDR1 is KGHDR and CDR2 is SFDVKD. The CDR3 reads CATSHEAQETQYF. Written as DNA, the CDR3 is TGTGCCACCAGTCACGAGGCCCAAGAGACCCAGTACTTC.

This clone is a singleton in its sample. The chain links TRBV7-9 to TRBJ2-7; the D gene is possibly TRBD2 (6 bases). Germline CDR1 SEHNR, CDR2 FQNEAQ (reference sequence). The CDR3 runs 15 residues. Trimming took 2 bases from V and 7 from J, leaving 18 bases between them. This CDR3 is CASSLFGTPSGEQYF. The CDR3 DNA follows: TGTGCCAGCAGCTTATTCGGGACTCCTTCGGGGGAGCAGTACTTC.